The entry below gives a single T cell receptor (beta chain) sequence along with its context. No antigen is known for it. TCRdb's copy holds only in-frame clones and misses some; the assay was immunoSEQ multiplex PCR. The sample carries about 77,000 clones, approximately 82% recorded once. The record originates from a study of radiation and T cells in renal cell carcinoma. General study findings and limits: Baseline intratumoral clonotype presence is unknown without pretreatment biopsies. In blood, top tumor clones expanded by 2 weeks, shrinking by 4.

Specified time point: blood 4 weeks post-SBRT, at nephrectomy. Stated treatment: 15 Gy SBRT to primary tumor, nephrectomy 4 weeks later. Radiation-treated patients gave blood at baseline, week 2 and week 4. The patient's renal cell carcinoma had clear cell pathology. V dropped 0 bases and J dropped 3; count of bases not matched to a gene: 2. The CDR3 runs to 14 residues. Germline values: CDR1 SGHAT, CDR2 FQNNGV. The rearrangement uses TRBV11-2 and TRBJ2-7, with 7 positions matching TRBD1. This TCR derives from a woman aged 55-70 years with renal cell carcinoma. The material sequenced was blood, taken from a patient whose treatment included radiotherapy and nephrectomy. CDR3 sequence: CASSLERQGYEQYF. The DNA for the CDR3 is TGTGCCAGCAGCTTAGAAAGACAGGGCTACGAGCAGTACTTC.